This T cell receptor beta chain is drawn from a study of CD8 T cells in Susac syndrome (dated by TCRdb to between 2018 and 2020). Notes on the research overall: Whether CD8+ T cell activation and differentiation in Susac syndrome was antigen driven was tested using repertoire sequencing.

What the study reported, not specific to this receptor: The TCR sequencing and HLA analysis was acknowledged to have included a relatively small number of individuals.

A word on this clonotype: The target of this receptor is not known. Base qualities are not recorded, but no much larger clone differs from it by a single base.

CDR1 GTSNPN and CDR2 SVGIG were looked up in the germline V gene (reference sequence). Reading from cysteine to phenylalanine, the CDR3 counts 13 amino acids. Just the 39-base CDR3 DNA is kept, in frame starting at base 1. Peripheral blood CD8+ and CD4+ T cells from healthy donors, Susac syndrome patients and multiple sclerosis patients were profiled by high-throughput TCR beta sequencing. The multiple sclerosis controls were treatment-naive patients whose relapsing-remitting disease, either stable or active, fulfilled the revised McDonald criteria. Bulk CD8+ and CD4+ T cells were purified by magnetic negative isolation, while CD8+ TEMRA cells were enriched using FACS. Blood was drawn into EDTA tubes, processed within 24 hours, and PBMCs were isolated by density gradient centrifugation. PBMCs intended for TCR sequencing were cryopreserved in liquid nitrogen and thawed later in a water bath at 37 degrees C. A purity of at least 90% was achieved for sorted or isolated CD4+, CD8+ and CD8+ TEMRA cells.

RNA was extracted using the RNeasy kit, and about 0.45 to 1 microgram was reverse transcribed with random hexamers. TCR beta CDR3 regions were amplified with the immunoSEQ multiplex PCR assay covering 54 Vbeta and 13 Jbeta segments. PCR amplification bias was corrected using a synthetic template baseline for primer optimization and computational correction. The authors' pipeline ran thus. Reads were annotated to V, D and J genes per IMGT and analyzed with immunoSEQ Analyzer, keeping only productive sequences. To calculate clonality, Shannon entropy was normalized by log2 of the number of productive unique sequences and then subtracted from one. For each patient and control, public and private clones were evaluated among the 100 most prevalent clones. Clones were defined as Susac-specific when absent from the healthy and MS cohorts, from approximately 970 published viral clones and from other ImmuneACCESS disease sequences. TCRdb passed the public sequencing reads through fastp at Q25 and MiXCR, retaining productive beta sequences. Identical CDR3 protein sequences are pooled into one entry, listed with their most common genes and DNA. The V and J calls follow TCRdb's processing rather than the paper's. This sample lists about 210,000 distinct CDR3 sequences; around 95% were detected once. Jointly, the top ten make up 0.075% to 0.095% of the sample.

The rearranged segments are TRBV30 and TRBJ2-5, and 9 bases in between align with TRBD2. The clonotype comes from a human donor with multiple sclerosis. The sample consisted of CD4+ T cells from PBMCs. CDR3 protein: CAGHAGGGETQYF. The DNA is TGTGCTGGACATGCGGGAGGGGGGGAGACCCAGTACTTC.